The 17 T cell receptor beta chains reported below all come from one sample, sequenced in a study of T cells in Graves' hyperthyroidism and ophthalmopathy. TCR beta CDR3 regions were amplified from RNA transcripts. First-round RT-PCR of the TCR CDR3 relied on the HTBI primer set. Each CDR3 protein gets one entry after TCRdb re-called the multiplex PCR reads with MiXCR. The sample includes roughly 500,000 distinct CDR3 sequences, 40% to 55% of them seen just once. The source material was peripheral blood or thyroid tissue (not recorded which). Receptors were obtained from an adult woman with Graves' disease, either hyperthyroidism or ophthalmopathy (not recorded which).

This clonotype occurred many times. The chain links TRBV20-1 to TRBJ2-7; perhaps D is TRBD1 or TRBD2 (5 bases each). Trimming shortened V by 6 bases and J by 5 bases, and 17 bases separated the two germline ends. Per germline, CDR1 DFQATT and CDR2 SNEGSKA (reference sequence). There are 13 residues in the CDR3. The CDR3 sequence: CSAPGLAPDEQYF. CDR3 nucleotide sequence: TGCAGTGCGCCGGGGCTAGCTCCAGACGAGCAGTACTTC.

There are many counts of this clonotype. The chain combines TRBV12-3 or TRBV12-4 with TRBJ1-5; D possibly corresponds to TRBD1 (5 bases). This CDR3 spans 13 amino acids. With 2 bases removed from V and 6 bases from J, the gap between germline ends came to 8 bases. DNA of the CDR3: TGTGCCAGCAGTTTAACCGGGGGTCAGCCCCAGCATTTT. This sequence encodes CASSLTGGQPQHF.

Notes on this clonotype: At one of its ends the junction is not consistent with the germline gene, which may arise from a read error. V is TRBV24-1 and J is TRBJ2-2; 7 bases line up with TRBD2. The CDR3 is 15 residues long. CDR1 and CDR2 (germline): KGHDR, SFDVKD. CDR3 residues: CASSYRVSGTGELFF. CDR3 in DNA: TGTGCCAGCAGTTATAGGGTTAGCGGGACCGGGGAGCTGTTTTTT.

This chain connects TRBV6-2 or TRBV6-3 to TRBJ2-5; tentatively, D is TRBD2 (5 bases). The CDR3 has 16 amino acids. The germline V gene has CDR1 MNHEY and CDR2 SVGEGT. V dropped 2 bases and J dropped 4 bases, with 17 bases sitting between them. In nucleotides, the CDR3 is TGTGCCAGCAGTTACGAAAGACCCACAAGCGGAGAGACCCAGTACTTC. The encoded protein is CASSYERPTSGETQYF.

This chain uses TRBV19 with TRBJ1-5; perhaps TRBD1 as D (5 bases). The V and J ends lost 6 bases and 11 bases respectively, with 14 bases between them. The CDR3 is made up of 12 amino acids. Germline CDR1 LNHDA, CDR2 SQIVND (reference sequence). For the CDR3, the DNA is TGTGCCAGTAGCAGGACACAAGAGACCCAGCATTTT. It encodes CASSRTQETQHF.

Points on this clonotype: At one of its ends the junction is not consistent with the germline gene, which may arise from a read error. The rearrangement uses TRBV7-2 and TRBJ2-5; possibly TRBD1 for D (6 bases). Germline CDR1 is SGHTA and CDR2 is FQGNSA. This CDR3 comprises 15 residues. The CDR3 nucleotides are TGTGCCAGCAGCTTAGGACAGGCATACCAAGAGACCCAGTACTTT. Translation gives CASSLGQAYQETQYF.

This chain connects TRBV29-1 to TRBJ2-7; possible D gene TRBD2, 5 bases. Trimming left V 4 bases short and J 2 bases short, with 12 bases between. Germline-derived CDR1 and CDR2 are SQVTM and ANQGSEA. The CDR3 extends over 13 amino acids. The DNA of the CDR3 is TGCAGCGTTGGAGGGAGTGGTGCCTACGAGCAGTACTTC. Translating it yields CSVGGSGAYEQYF.

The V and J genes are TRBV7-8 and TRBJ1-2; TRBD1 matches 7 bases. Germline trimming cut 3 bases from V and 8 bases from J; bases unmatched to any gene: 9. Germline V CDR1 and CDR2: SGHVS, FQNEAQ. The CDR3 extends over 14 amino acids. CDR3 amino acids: CASSFDRVKAGYTF. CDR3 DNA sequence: TGTGCCAGCAGCTTCGACAGGGTGAAGGCCGGCTACACCTTC.

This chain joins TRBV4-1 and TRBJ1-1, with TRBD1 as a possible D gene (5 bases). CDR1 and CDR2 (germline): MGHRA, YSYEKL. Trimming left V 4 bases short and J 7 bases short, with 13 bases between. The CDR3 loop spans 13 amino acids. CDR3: CASSLGHSDEAFF. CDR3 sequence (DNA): TGCGCCAGCAGCCTGGGGCACAGCGATGAAGCTTTCTTT.

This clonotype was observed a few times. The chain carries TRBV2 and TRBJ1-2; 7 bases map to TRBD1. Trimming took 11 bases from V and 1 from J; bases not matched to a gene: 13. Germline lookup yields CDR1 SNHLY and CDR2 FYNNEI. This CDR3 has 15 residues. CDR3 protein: CADKERTGRNYGYTF. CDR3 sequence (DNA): TGTGCCGACAAGGAAAGGACAGGACGTAACTATGGCTACACCTTC.

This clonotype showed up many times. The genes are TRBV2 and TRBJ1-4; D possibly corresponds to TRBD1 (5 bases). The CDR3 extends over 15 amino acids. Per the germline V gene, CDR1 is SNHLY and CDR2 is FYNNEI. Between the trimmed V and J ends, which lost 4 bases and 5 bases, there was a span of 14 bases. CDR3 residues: CASSGSRRGNEKLFF. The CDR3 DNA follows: TGTGCCAGCAGTGGAAGTAGGCGGGGGAATGAAAAACTGTTTTTT.

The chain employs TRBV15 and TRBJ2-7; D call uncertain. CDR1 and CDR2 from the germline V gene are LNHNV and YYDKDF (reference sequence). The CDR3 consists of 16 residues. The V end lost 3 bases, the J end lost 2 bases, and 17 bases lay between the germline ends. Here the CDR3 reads CATSRAGRSYTYEQYF. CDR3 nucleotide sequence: TGTGCCACCAGCAGGGCCGGACGGAGCTACACCTACGAGCAGTACTTC.

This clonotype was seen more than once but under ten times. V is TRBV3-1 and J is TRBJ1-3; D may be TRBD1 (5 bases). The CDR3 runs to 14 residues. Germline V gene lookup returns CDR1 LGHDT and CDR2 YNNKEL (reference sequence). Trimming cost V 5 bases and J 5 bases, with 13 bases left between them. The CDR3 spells CASSSPDKRNTIYF. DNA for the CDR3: TGTGCCAGCAGCTCCCCGGACAAAAGAAACACCATATATTTT.

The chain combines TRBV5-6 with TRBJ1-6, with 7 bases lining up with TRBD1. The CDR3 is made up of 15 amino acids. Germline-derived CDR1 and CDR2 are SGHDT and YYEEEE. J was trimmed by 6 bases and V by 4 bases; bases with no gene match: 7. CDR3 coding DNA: TGTGCCAGCAGCAGTCCCGGGACAGTTAATTCACCCCTCCACTTT. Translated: CASSSPGTVNSPLHF.

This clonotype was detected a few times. The CDR3 DNA sequence: TGCGCCAGCAGTGAGGGGGGACTAACATCCTACGAGCAGTACTTC. Translation: CASSEGGLTSYEQYF. This chain uses TRBV10-2 with TRBJ2-7, with 7 bases fitting TRBD2. Germline V gives CDR1 WSHSY, CDR2 SAAADI. The junction had 5 bases not matched to a gene; V was cut back by 2 bases and J by 1 base. CDR3 length: 15 amino acids.

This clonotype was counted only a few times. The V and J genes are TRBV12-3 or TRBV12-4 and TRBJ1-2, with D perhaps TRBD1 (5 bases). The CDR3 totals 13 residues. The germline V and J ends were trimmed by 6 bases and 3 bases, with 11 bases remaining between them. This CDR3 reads CASSPRDHYGYTF. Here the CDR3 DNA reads TGTGCCAGCAGCCCCAGGGACCACTATGGCTACACCTTC.

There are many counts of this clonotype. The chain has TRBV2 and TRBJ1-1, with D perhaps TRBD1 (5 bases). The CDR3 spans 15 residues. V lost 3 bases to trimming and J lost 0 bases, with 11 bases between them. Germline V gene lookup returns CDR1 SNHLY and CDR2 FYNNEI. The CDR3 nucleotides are TGTGCCAGCAGTGACCTAGGGGCAGTGAACACTGAAGCTTTCTTT. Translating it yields CASSDLGAVNTEAFF.